The 4 T cell receptor beta chains given below trace back to one sample, sequenced in a study of blood T cell repertoires in COVID-19. Assay used: immunoSEQ multiplex PCR; TCRdb lists only in-frame clones, some missing. In the table there are tens of thousands of clones, approximately 85% of which are singletons. The material sequenced was peripheral blood. Receptors were obtained from a woman of 80 years or more with COVID-19, enrolled during active disease.

A remark on this clone: The limits of the CDR3 on the DNA are not certain, so only TCRdb's listed CDR3 is given. The chain is built from TRBV6-5 and TRBJ1-1; the table's D call of TRBD1 was not tested on the DNA. The length of the CDR3 is 15 amino acids, counting both ends. Germline loops: CDR1 MNHEY, CDR2 SVGAGI. This CDR3 reads CASDHVAGGTGWSFF.

Here the CDR3 DNA reads TGTGCCAGCAGTGTGGAGGAGGCGGGAGCAGGGAATGAGCAGTTCTTC. As protein: CASSVEEAGAGNEQFF. The chain carries TRBV2 and TRBJ2-1, with TRBD2 identical over 7 bases. Trimming removed 4 bases from V and 7 bases from J; junction bases left unmatched: 13. Germline CDR1 SNHLY, CDR2 FYNNEI. The CDR3 extends over 16 amino acids.

The chain carries TRBV25-1 and TRBJ2-1; no clear D. Germline lookup yields CDR1 MGHDK and CDR2 SYGVNS. The CDR3 extends over 14 amino acids. The ends were cut back, 1 base at V and 6 bases at J, with 10 bases in the middle. CDR3 sequence (DNA): TGTGCCAGCAGTGAATTAAGAGGCGGCAATGAGCAGTTCTTC. The encoded protein is CASSELRGGNEQFF.

V is TRBV11-2 and J is TRBJ2-7; 10 nucleotides align to TRBD1. CDR1 and CDR2 (germline): SGHAT, FQNNGV. V lost 5 bases to trimming and J lost 2 bases; unmatched junction nucleotides: 3. This CDR3 spans 14 amino acids. CDR3 in DNA: TGTGCCAGCAGCGGGACAGGGGCAACCTACGAGCAGTACTTC. This translates into CASSGTGATYEQYF.